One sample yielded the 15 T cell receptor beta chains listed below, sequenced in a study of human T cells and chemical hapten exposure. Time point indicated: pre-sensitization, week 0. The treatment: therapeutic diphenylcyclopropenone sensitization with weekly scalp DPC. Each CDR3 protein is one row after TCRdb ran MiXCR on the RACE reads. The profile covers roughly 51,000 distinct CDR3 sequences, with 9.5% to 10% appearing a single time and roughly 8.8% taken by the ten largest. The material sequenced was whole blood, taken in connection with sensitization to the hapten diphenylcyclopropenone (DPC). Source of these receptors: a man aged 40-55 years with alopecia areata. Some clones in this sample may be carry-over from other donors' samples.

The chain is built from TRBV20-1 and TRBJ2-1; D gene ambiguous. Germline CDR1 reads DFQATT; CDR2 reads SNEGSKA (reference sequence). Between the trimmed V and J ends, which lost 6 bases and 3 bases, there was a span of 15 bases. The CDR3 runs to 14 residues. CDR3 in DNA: TGCAGTGCCTCCATCGACGTATTCTACAATGAGCAGTTCTTC. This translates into CSASIDVFYNEQFF.

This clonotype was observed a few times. The CDR3 is CASKGGSETQYF. As DNA, the CDR3 is TGTGCCAGTAAAGGTGGGTCGGAGACCCAGTACTTC. The rearrangement joins TRBV19 to TRBJ2-5; D is unclear. There are 12 residues in the CDR3. Trimming removed 7 bases from V and 5 bases from J, with 11 bases in between. Germline assignment: CDR1 LNHDA and CDR2 SQIVND (reference sequence).

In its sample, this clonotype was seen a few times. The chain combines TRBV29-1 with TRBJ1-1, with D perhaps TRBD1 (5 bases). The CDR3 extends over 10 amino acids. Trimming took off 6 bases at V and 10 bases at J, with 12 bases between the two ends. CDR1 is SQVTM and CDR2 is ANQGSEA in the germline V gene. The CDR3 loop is CSVRGDRAFF. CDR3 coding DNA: TGCAGCGTGAGGGGCGATCGAGCTTTCTTT.

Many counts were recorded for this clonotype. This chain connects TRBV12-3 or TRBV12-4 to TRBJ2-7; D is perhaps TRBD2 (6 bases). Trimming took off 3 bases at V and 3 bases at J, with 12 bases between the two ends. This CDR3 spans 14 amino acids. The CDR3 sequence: CASSLLSGHYEQYF. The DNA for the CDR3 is TGTGCCAGCAGTTTGCTTAGCGGCCACTACGAGCAGTACTTC.

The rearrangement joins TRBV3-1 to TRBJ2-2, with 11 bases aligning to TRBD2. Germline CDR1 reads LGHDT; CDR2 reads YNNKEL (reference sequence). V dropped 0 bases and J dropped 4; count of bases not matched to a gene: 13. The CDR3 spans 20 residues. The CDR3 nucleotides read TGTGCCAGCAGCCAAGAGTTCCCCTCACTAGCGGGAGTTTCCACCGGGGAGCTGTTTTTT. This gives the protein CASSQEFPSLAGVSTGELFF. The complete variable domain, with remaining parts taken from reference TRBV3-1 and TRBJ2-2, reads DTAVSQTPKYLVTQMGNDKSIKCEQNLGHDTMYWYKQDSKKFLKIMFSYNNKELIINETVPNRFSPKSPDKAHLNLHINSLELGDSAVYFCASSQEFPSLAGVSTGELFFGEGSRLTVL.

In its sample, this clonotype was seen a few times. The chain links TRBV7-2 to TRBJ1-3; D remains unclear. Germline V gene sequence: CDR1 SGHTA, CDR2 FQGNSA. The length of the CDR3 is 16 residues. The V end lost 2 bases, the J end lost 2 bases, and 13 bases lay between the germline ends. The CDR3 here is CASSLMATQAGNTIYF. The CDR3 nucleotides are TGTGCCAGCAGCTTAATGGCAACCCAGGCTGGAAACACCATATATTTT. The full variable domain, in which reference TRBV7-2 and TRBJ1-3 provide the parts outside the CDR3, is GAGVSQSPSNKVTEKGKDVELRCDPISGHTALYWYRQSLGQGLEFLIYFQGNSAPDKSGLPSDRFSAERTGGSVSTLTIQRTQQEDSAVYLCASSLMATQAGNTIYFGEGSWLTVV.

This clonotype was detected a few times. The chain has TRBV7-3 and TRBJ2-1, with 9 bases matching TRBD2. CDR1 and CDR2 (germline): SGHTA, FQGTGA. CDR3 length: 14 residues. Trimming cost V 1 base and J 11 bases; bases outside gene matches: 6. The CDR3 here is CASSLSGRAFQQFF. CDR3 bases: TGTGCCAGCAGCTTAAGCGGGAGGGCCTTTCAGCAGTTCTTC.

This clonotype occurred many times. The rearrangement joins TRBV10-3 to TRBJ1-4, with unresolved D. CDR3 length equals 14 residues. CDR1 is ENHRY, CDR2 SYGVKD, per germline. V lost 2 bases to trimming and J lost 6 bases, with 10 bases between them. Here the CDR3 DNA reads TGTGCCATCAGTGAGCTTGGTGGGGATGAAAAACTGTTTTTT. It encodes CAISELGGDEKLFF.

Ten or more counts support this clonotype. In DNA, the CDR3 is TGTGCCAGCAGCTCGGGACGGCGAAACGGGGAGCTGTTTTTT. As protein: CASSSGRRNGELFF. The chain couples TRBV11-3 to TRBJ2-2; the D gene could be TRBD1 or TRBD2 (5 bases each). Germline-derived CDR1 and CDR2 are SGHNT and YENEEA. Trimming stripped 4 bases from V and 7 bases from J, with 13 bases between. This CDR3 is 14 amino acids long. The full variable domain, its missing parts supplied by reference TRBV11-3 and TRBJ2-2, is EAGVVQSPRYKIIEKKQPVAFWCNPISGHNTLYWYLQNLGQGPELLIRYENEEAVDDSQLPKDRFSAERLKGVDSTLKIQPAELGDSAVYLCASSSGRRNGELFFGEGSRLTVL.

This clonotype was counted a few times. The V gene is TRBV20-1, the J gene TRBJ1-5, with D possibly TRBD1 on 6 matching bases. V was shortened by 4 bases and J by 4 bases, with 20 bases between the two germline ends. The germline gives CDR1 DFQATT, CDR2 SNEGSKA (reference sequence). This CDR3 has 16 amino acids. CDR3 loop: CSANSAGTRGNQPQHF. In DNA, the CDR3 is TGCAGTGCTAACTCCGCCGGGACCAGGGGTAATCAGCCCCAGCATTTT.

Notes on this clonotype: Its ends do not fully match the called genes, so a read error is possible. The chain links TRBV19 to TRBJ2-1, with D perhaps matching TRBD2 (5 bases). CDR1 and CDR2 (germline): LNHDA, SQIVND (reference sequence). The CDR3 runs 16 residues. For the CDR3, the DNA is TGTGCCAGTAGTGGAACTAGGTTACTCTCCAACAATGAGCAGTTCTTC. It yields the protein CASSGTRLLSNNEQFF.

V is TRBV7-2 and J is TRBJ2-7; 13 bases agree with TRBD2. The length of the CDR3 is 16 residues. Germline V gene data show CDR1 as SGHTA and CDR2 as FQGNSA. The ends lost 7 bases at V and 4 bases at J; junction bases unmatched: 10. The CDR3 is CASNSRTSGRLYEQYF. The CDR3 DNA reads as TGTGCCAGCAACTCGAGGACTAGCGGGAGATTGTACGAGCAGTACTTC.

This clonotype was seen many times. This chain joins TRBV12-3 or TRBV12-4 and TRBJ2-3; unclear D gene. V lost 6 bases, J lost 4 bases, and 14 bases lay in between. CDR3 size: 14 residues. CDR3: CASSQQVWADTQYF. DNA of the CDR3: TGTGCCAGCAGCCAGCAGGTCTGGGCAGATACGCAGTATTTT.

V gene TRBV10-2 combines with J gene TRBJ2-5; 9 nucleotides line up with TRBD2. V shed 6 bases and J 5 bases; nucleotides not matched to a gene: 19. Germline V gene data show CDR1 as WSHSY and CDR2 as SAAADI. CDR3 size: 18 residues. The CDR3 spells CASREQGPLSGSGETQYF. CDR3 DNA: TGCGCCAGCAGAGAACAGGGTCCCCTTAGCGGGAGTGGGGAGACCCAGTACTTC.

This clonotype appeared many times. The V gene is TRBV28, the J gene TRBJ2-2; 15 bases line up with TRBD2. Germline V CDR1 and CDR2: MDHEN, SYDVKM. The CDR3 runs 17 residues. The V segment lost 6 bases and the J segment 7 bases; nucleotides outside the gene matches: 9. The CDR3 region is CASRPMGLAGGGGELFF. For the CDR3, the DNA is TGTGCCAGCAGGCCCATGGGACTAGCGGGAGGTGGCGGGGAGCTGTTTTTT.